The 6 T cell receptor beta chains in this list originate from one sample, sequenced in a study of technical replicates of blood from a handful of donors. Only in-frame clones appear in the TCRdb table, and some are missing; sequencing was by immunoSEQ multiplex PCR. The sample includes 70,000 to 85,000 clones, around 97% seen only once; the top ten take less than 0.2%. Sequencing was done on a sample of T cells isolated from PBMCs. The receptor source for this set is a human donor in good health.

The CDR3 is CASSDPLASGQETQYF. DNA for the CDR3: TGTGCCAGCAGTGACCCCTTAGCTAGCGGGCAAGAGACCCAGTACTTC. The chain links TRBV6-1 to TRBJ2-5; 8 nucleotides line up with TRBD2. V dropped 3 bases and J dropped 2; count of bases not matched to a gene: 8. Germline V lookup: CDR1 MNHNS, CDR2 SASEGT. CDR3 length equals 16 residues.

DNA of the CDR3: TGTGCCAGCAGTTCAAGCGGGATCTACAATGAGCAGTTCTTC. Protein: CASSSSGIYNEQFF. This chain connects TRBV28 to TRBJ2-1; 7 bases map to TRBD2. CDR3 length equals 14 residues. V was clipped by 4 bases and J by 3 bases; unmatched bases: 3. In germline, CDR1 is MDHEN, CDR2 SYDVKM.

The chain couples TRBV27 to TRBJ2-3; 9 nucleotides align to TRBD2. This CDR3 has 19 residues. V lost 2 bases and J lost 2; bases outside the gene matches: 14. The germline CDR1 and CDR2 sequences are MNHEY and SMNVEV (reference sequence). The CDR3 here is CASSLRMPLSGRVTDTQYF. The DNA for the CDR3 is TGTGCCAGCAGTTTACGAATGCCGCTTAGCGGGAGAGTCACAGATACGCAGTATTTT.

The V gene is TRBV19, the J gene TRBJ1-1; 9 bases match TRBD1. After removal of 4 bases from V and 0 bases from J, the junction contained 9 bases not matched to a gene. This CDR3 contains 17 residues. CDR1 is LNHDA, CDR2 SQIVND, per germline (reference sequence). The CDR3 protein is CASSRTGQGFMNTEAFF. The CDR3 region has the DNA TGTGCCAGTAGTAGAACGGGACAGGGTTTCATGAACACTGAAGCTTTCTTT.

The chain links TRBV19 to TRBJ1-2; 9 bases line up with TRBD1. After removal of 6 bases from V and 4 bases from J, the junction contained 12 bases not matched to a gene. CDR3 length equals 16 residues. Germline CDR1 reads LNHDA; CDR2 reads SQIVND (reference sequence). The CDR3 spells CASRTTLGQGTYGYTF. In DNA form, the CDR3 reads TGTGCCAGTAGGACTACCCTCGGACAGGGGACCTATGGCTACACCTTC.

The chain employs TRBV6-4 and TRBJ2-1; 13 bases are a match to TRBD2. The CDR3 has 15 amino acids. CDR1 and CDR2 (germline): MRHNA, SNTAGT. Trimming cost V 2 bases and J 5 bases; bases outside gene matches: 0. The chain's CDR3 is CASSDGTSGDNEQFF. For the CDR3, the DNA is TGTGCCAGCAGTGACGGGACTAGCGGGGACAATGAGCAGTTCTTC.